These 26 T cell receptor beta chains originate from one sample sequenced in a study of post-analysis software for immune sequencing data. Whole-study results and caveats: A handful of TRBV segments were significantly more frequent in patients than in controls. TRBV5-6, TRBV5-1 and TRBV20-1 were among these segments.

Prepared TCR beta cDNA libraries contained unique molecular identifiers. TCRdb reprocessed the PCR reads via MiXCR and lists one record per CDR3 protein. The data hold 750,000 to 950,000 distinct CDR3 sequences, with 53% observed a single time. These receptors' antigens are unknown. Specimen: blood. The origin of the receptors is a girl aged 5-17 years with multiple sclerosis.

This clonotype turned up a few times. The V and J genes are TRBV6-5 and TRBJ1-2; 7 positions agree with TRBD1. V lost 1 base and J lost 1; bases outside the gene matches: 6. The CDR3 is made up of 16 amino acids. CDR1 is MNHEY, CDR2 SVGAGI, per germline. CDR3: CASSYFARGDNYGYTF. CDR3 DNA: TGTGCCAGCAGTTACTTCGCCAGGGGGGATAACTATGGCTACACCTTC.

This clonotype was counted a few times. J is TRBJ2-7 and V is TRBV29-1, with D possibly matching TRBD2 (6 bases). The CDR3 length is 13 residues. In germline, CDR1 is SQVTM, CDR2 ANQGSEA. V gave up 6 bases and J gave up 0 bases, with 12 bases separating them. CDR3 amino acids: CSVWTKLSYEQYF. The CDR3 DNA reads as TGCAGCGTCTGGACTAAACTCTCCTACGAGCAGTACTTC.

This chain links TRBV6-5 with TRBJ2-7, with D perhaps matching TRBD1 (7 bases). The germline V gene encodes CDR1 MNHEY and CDR2 SVGAGI. The V end was cut by 0 bases, the J end by 5 bases, with 20 bases between. This CDR3 is 17 amino acids long. CDR3 coding DNA: TGTGCCAGCAGTTACTCGGTCCTCGGCAGGGGGGCGGACGAGCAGTACTTC. It translates to CASSYSVLGRGADEQYF.

This chain links TRBV29-1 with TRBJ2-7; D is possibly TRBD2 (5 bases). Germline V gene data show CDR1 as SQVTM and CDR2 as ANQGSEA. V was cut by 8 bases and J by 9 bases, with 23 bases left in between. This CDR3 has 13 amino acids. CDR3 DNA: TGCAGCACCTCCCGTGGCGGAGAAGCGGCGCAGTACTTC. This translates into CSTSRGGEAAQYF.

J is TRBJ2-3 and V is TRBV7-2, with D possibly being TRBD2 (7 bases). Germline V gene lookup returns CDR1 SGHTA and CDR2 FQGNSA. The V end was cut by 3 bases, the J end by 3 bases, with 16 bases between. The CDR3 has 16 residues. As DNA, the CDR3 is TGTGCCAGCAGCTTGTCCGGGGGGACATGGACAGATACGCAGTATTTT. Its translation is CASSLSGGTWTDTQYF.

As DNA, the CDR3 is TGTGCCATCAGCGATCAAGCAACTAATGAAAAACTGTTTTTT. This codes for CAISDQATNEKLFF. This rearrangement joins TRBV10-3 to TRBJ1-4; no firm D call. CDR3 length: 14 amino acids. The germline V gene encodes CDR1 ENHRY and CDR2 SYGVKD. Trimming left V 6 bases short and J 0 bases short, with 8 bases between.

This clonotype was recorded once. The rearrangement uses TRBV20-1 and TRBJ2-7, with no clear D. This CDR3 is built from 12 residues. Germline-derived CDR1 and CDR2 are DFQATT and SNEGSKA (reference sequence). V was cut by 0 bases and J by 7 bases, with 10 bases left in between. In DNA form, the CDR3 reads TGCAGTGCTAGAGATTTGGTCGATGAGCAGTACTTC. Protein sequence: CSARDLVDEQYF.

The chain combines TRBV7-9 with TRBJ2-1; 7 bases match TRBD2. Looked up from germline, CDR1 is SEHNR and CDR2 is FQNEAQ (reference sequence). The CDR3 is 17 residues long. Unmatched junction bases numbered 6, after V lost 1 base and J lost 0 bases. The CDR3, as DNA: TGTGCCAGCAGCTTAGGAAGCTCTAGCGGCTCCTACAATGAGCAGTTCTTC. This encodes CASSLGSSSGSYNEQFF.

The chain carries TRBV20-1 and TRBJ2-7; TRBD2 aligns across 7 bases. After removal of 2 bases from V and 7 bases from J, the junction contained 11 bases not matched to a gene. From germline, CDR1 is DFQATT and CDR2 SNEGSKA (reference sequence). CDR3 length: 14 amino acids. The CDR3 sequence: CSARRGGPKEEQYF. CDR3 nucleotides: TGCAGTGCTAGAAGGGGAGGGCCCAAGGAAGAGCAGTACTTC.

This clonotype was observed a few times. The rearrangement uses TRBV5-4 and TRBJ1-2; the match to TRBD1 covers 10 bases. The CDR3 consists of 14 residues. CDR1 SGHNT and CDR2 YYREEE come from the germline V gene (reference sequence). The trim removed 5 bases at V and 4 bases at J, leaving 5 bases unmatched. The CDR3 DNA follows: TGTGCCAGCAGGCGGACAGGGGGAAGCTATGGCTACACCTTC. Residues: CASRRTGGSYGYTF.

This clonotype was seen a single time. The chain is built from TRBV7-9 and TRBJ2-7, with D possibly TRBD2 on 6 matching bases. The CDR3 has 16 residues. V was pared by 1 base and J by 4 bases, with 17 bases between. Germline CDR1 reads SEHNR; CDR2 reads FQNEAQ (reference sequence). The CDR3 loop is CASSLGGGPHSYEQYF. CDR3 DNA: TGTGCCAGCAGCTTAGGAGGAGGGCCTCACTCTTACGAGCAGTACTTC.

The rearrangement links TRBV5-1 to TRBJ1-1; 8 nucleotides align to TRBD1. Germline CDR1 reads SGHRS; CDR2 reads YFSETQ. J was trimmed by 0 bases and V by 3 bases; bases with no gene match: 4. This CDR3 comprises 15 residues. The CDR3 bases are TGCGCCAGCAGCTGGACACAGGGGGTGAACACTGAAGCTTTCTTT. This encodes CASSWTQGVNTEAFF. Full variable domain (missing parts from reference TRBV5-1 and TRBJ1-1): KAGVTQTPRYLIKTRGQQVTLSCSPISGHRSVSWYQQTPGQGLQFLFEYFSETQRNKGNFPGRFSGRQFSNSRSEMNVSTLELGDSALYLCASSWTQGVNTEAFFGQGTRLTVV.

This chain uses TRBV7-3 with TRBJ2-1, with TRBD1 matching over 7 bases. Germline loops: CDR1 SGHTA, CDR2 FQGTGA. The V gene end was trimmed by 5 bases and the J gene end by 2 bases; junction bases not matched to a gene: 6. This CDR3 is built from 15 residues. CDR3 DNA sequence: TGTGCCAGCAGCCCAGGGACAGAAGCCTACAATGAGCAGTTCTTC. Protein: CASSPGTEAYNEQFF.

In regard to this clonotype: Just one base apart from a much larger clone, this may be a read error. This chain uses TRBV12-3 or TRBV12-4 with TRBJ2-1; D is unresolved. This CDR3 comprises 14 residues. With 4 bases removed from V and 5 bases from J, the gap between germline ends came to 12 bases. The DNA for the CDR3 is TGTGCCAGCAGTTCGGGCTCCGGAGACAATGAGCAGTTCTTC. Its translation is CASSSGSGDNEQFF.

The J gene is TRBJ2-7, the V gene TRBV5-1; D is undetermined. The V and J ends lost 7 bases and 7 bases respectively, with 12 bases between them. The CDR3 totals 11 residues. CDR1 SGHRS and CDR2 YFSETQ come from the germline V gene. The CDR3 loop is CASSGEREQYF. The CDR3 DNA reads as TGCGCCAGCTCCGGAGAGAGGGAGCAGTACTTC. The complete variable domain, with remaining parts taken from reference TRBV5-1 and TRBJ2-7, reads KAGVTQTPRYLIKTRGQQVTLSCSPISGHRSVSWYQQTPGQGLQFLFEYFSETQRNKGNFPGRFSGRQFSNSRSEMNVSTLELGDSALYLCASSGEREQYFGPGTRLTVT.

V usage is TRBV5-1 and J usage is TRBJ2-7, with D perhaps matching TRBD2 (5 bases). This CDR3 has 15 residues. V lost 3 bases to trimming and J lost 2 bases, with 15 bases between them. CDR1 is SGHRS, CDR2 YFSETQ, per germline. The CDR3 DNA reads as TGCGCCAGCAGCTCGACGGGGATGAGGACCTACGAGCAGTACTTC. It codes for CASSSTGMRTYEQYF.

The table lists this clonotype with a few counts. J is TRBJ2-7 and V is TRBV11-2; a weak D match, TRBD1 (7 bases). CDR3 length: 15 amino acids. Germline V CDR1 and CDR2: SGHAT, FQNNGV. The V and J ends lost 4 bases and 4 bases respectively, with 17 bases between them. The CDR3 reads CASSSGGTAIYEQYF. CDR3 nucleotide sequence: TGTGCCAGCAGCTCAGGGGGGACAGCGATTTACGAGCAGTACTTC.

V is TRBV11-2 and J is TRBJ2-7, with 9 nucleotides matching TRBD1. This CDR3 spans 14 amino acids. With 7 bases clipped from V and 0 bases from J, the junction kept 4 bases outside the gene matches. The germline CDR1 and CDR2 sequences are SGHAT and FQNNGV. This CDR3 reads CASKRDRVSYEQYF. The CDR3 nucleotides read TGTGCCAGCAAGAGGGACAGGGTCTCCTACGAGCAGTACTTC.

In regard to this clonotype: Sequence at one end of the junction differs from germline and may be a read error. The CDR3 is CASSLRFAGTSTDAQYF. DNA for the CDR3: TGTGCCAGCAGTCTGAGATTTGCCGGGACCAGCACAGATGCGCAGTATTTT. This sequence joins TRBV6-1 and TRBJ2-3; D is tentatively TRBD1 or TRBD2 (5 bases each). The CDR3 totals 17 residues. Germline V gene data show CDR1 as MNHNS and CDR2 as SASEGT.

The chain carries TRBV3-1 and TRBJ2-7; TRBD1 matches at 8 bases. The CDR3 is 13 amino acids. Germline loops: CDR1 LGHDT, CDR2 YNNKEL (reference sequence). With 4 bases clipped from V and 5 bases from J, the junction kept 4 bases outside the gene matches. The CDR3 DNA follows: TGTGCCAGCAGCCGGACAGGGAACGACGAGCAGTACTTC. This gives the protein CASSRTGNDEQYF.

The rearrangement links TRBV5-1 to TRBJ1-2; D not certain. Trimming took 1 base from V and 6 from J, leaving 16 bases between them. There are 15 residues in the CDR3. Germline CDR1 is SGHRS and CDR2 is YFSETQ. As DNA, the CDR3 is TGCGCCAGCAGCTTGCAGGCGCCACGAGGTGATGGCTACACCTTC. Translation: CASSLQAPRGDGYTF.

This clonotype was found a few times. The rearrangement links TRBV5-1 to TRBJ2-3; 8 bases are a match to TRBD2. After removal of 1 base from V and 2 bases from J, the junction contained 3 bases not matched to a gene. Germline V gives CDR1 SGHRS, CDR2 YFSETQ. CDR3 size: 15 residues. The CDR3 loop is CASSLSAGDTDTQYF. Here the CDR3 DNA reads TGCGCCAGCAGCTTGTCAGCGGGGGACACAGATACGCAGTATTTT. The whole variable domain, remainder taken from reference TRBV5-1 and TRBJ2-3, is KAGVTQTPRYLIKTRGQQVTLSCSPISGHRSVSWYQQTPGQGLQFLFEYFSETQRNKGNFPGRFSGRQFSNSRSEMNVSTLELGDSALYLCASSLSAGDTDTQYFGPGTRLTVL.

V is TRBV29-1 and J is TRBJ2-3; D not resolved. Germline V lookup: CDR1 SQVTM, CDR2 ANQGSEA. The CDR3 is 15 amino acids. V lost 3 bases to trimming and J lost 0 bases, with 13 bases between them. This chain's CDR3 is CSVELVSLSTDTQYF. CDR3 bases: TGCAGCGTTGAGTTGGTCAGCCTCAGCACAGATACGCAGTATTTT.

The gene calls are TRBV6-6 and TRBJ2-7, with 7 bases aligning to TRBD2. The CDR3 has 15 residues. After removal of 2 bases from V and 0 bases from J, the junction contained 4 bases not matched to a gene. In germline, CDR1 is MNHNY, CDR2 SVGAGI (reference sequence). CDR3 DNA sequence: TGTGCCAGCAGTTACCCGCTAGCGGACTCCTACGAGCAGTACTTC. Protein: CASSYPLADSYEQYF.

In its sample, this clonotype was seen once. An end of the junction does not agree with germline; a read error may underlie this. The chain recombines TRBV5-1 with TRBJ2-1, with 8 bases aligning to TRBD2. This CDR3 contains 15 residues. Per the germline V gene, CDR1 is SGHRS and CDR2 is YFSETQ. CDR3 coding DNA: TGCGTCAGCAGCCTTAGCGGGGATACCTACAATGAGCAGTTCTTC. This codes for CVSSLSGDTYNEQFF.

The chain joins TRBV7-2 to TRBJ2-3, with TRBD1 matching 9 bases. The trim removed 6 bases at V and 3 bases at J, leaving 10 bases unmatched. Germline values: CDR1 SGHTA, CDR2 FQGNSA. The CDR3 contains 16 residues. CDR3 protein: CASRSTRDRVTDTQYF. The CDR3 DNA reads as TGTGCCAGCAGAAGCACTCGGGACAGGGTAACAGATACGCAGTATTTT. The variable domain in full, with the rest retrieved from reference TRBV7-2 and TRBJ2-3, is GAGVSQSPSNKVTEKGKDVELRCDPISGHTALYWYRQSLGQGLEFLIYFQGNSAPDKSGLPSDRFSAERTGGSVSTLTIQRTQQEDSAVYLCASRSTRDRVTDTQYFGPGTRLTVL.